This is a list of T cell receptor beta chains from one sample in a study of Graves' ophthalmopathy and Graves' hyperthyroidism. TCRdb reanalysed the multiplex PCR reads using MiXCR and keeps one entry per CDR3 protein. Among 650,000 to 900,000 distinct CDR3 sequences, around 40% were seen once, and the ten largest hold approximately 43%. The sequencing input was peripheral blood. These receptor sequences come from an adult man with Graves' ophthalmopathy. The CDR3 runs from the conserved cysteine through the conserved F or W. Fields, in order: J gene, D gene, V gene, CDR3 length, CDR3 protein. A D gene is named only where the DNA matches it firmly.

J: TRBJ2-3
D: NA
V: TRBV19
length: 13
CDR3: CASSIATTDTQYF

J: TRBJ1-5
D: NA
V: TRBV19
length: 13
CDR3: CASSSDWNQPQHF

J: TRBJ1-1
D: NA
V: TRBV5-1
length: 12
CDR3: CASSLGGPEAFF

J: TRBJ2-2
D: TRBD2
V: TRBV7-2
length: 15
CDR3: CASRRTSGSIGELFF

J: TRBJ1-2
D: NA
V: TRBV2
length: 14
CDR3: CASSLPDLVSGYTF

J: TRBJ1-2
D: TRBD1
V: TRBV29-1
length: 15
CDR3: CSVDEWGTVNYGYTF

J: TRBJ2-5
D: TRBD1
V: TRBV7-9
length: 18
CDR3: CASSARTGGSWYQETQYF

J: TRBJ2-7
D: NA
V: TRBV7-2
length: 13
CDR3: CARSPRATYEQYF

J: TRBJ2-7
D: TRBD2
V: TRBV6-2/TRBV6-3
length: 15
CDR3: CASSSASGRTYEQYF

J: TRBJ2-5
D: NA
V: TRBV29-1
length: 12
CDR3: CSPTGRQETQYF

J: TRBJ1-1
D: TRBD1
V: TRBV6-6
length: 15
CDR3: CASSYSQGAGTEAFF

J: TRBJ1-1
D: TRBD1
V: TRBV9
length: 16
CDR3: CASSVGGQGEGMQAIF

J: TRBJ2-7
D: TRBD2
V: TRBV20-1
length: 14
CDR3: CSGNTGTSWPEQYF

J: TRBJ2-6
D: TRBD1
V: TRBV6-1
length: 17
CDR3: CASSPDRGEAGANVLTF

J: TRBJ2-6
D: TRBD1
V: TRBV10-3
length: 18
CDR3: CAISEGQGALVGANVLTF

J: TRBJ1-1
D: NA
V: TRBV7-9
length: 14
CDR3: CASSPGPANTEAFF

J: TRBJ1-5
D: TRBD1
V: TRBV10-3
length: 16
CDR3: CAISDTGGAGNQPQHF

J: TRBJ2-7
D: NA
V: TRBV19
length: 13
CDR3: CASSIILSYEQYF

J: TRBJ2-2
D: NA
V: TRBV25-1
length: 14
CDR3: CASSTPATTGELFF

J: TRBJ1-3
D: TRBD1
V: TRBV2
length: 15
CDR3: CASSGDRVEGYTIYF

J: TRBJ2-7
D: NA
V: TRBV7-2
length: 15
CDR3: CASSLVTGFFSEQYF

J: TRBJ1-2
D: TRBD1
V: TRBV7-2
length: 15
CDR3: CASSLAMGQARGYTF

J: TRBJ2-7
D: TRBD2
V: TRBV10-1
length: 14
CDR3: CASSEMGLASEQYF

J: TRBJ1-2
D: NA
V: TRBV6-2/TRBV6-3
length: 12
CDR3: CASTQSDYGYTF

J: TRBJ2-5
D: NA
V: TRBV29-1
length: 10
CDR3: CSGGQKTQYF

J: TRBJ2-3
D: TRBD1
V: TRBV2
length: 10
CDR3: CASTLDRGSF

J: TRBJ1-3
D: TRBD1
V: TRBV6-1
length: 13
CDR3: CASSYRGGNTIYF

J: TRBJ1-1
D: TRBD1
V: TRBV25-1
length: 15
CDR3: CASSQGQGGNTEAFF

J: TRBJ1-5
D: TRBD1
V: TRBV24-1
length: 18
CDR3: CASSYFPGQGARNQPQHF

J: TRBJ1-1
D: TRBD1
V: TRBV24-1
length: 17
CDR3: CATSDPGTGGLYTEAFF

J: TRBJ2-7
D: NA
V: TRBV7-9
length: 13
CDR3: CASSQKGTYEQYF

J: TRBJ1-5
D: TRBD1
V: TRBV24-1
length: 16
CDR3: CATSSARQGGYQPQHF

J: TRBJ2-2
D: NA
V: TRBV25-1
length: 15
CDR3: CASSFQYQWGGELFF

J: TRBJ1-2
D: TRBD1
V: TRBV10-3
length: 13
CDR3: CASRAGTVYGYTF

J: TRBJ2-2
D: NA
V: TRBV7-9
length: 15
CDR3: CASSLGQLNTGELFF

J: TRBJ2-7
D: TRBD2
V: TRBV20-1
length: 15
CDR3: CSARKGLAGDYEQYF

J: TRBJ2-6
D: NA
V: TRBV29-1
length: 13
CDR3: CSVELWQANVLTF

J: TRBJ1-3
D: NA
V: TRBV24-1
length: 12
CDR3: CATSDFGPRIYF

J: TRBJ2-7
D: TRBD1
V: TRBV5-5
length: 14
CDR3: CASSFPGQGGEQYF

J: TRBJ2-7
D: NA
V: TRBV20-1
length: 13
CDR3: CSARGETAYEQYF

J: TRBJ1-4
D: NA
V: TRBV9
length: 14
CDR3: CASSIRGGDEKLFF